These 27 T cell receptor beta chains share one sample of origin, sequenced in a study of shared clonotypes between healthy human individuals. The method was immunoSEQ multiplex PCR; TCRdb's version includes in-frame clones alone and lacks a portion of them. This table has hundreds of thousands of clones, more than 95% appearing once. Source material: naive CD4+ T cells sorted from blood. The sample's subset: CD45RA+ positively selected. The receptors come from a woman aged 25-40 years in good health.

This clone was seen a single time. The chain carries TRBV19 and TRBJ2-7; 7 nucleotides align to TRBD2. CDR3 size: 15 residues. The ends lost 3 bases at V and 5 bases at J; junction bases unmatched: 10. Per germline, CDR1 LNHDA and CDR2 SQIVND (reference sequence). The DNA for the CDR3 is TGTGCCAGTAGTATCAACAGCGGGATGGCTCACGAGCAGTACTTC. It yields the protein CASSINSGMAHEQYF.

V usage is TRBV28 and J usage is TRBJ1-5, with D perhaps TRBD1 (6 bases). This CDR3 is built from 16 residues. CDR1 and CDR2 from the germline V gene are MDHEN and SYDVKM. Between the trimmed V and J ends, which lost 8 bases and 2 bases, there was a span of 19 bases. CDR3 DNA sequence: TGTGCCAGCCTCGGGGGGGCCCAAGGAGGCAATCAGCCCCAGCATTTT. This sequence encodes CASLGGAQGGNQPQHF. Full variable domain (rest looked up from reference TRBV28 and TRBJ1-5): DVKVTQSSRYLVKRTGEKVFLECVQDMDHENMFWYRQDPGLGLRLIYFSYDVKMKEKGDIPEGYSVSREKKERFSLILESASTNQTSMYLCASLGGAQGGNQPQHFGDGTRLSIL.

J is TRBJ1-1 and V is TRBV15, with unresolved D. The germline V gene encodes CDR1 LNHNV and CDR2 YYDKDF (reference sequence). The V end lost 1 base, the J end lost 0 bases, and 12 bases lay between the germline ends. CDR3 size: 16 residues. The CDR3 region has the DNA TGTGCCACCAGCAGAGGGGCCTTAGCCGTGAACACTGAAGCTTTCTTT. As protein: CATSRGALAVNTEAFF.

The CDR3 region is CASRDDRGADGELFF. The CDR3, as DNA: TGTGCCAGCAGGGACGACAGGGGGGCGGACGGGGAGCTGTTTTTT. The gene calls are TRBV7-9 and TRBJ2-2; 9 bases line up with TRBD1. Trimming removed 6 bases from V and 7 bases from J; junction bases left unmatched: 9. Germline CDR1 is SEHNR and CDR2 is FQNEAQ (reference sequence). The CDR3 has 15 residues.

J is TRBJ2-7 and V is TRBV28, with D unresolved. Trimming stripped 3 bases from V and 2 bases from J, with 14 bases between. Germline V gene data show CDR1 as MDHEN and CDR2 as SYDVKM. CDR3 length equals 15 residues. CDR3 residues: CASSLNRARTYEQYF. DNA for the CDR3: TGTGCCAGCAGTTTGAACCGGGCCCGGACCTACGAGCAGTACTTC.

The rearrangement uses TRBV5-4 and TRBJ2-6; D is unresolved. V gave up 3 bases and J gave up 0 bases, with 13 bases separating them. Germline CDR1 SGHNT, CDR2 YYREEE (reference sequence). The CDR3 runs 17 residues. CDR3 bases: TGTGCCAGCAGCTCCGAACGACTGACCTCTGGGGCCAACGTCCTGACTTTC. This codes for CASSSERLTSGANVLTF.

The V and J genes are TRBV6-6 and TRBJ2-7; TRBD1 aligns across 8 bases. The CDR3 is 16 amino acids. Germline V CDR1 and CDR2: MNHNY, SVGAGI (reference sequence). The V segment lost 2 bases and the J segment 1 base; nucleotides outside the gene matches: 7. The CDR3: CASSYPGGQGSYEQYF. For the CDR3, the DNA is TGTGCCAGCAGTTACCCCGGAGGACAGGGATCCTACGAGCAGTACTTC.

The V gene is TRBV5-6, the J gene TRBJ1-1; TRBD1 matches at 8 bases. The junction had 5 bases not matched to a gene; V was cut back by 4 bases and J by 0 bases. Germline V lookup: CDR1 SGHDT, CDR2 YYEEEE. This CDR3 spans 15 amino acids. This CDR3 is CASSPGQEMNTEAFF. CDR3 DNA sequence: TGTGCCAGCAGCCCGGGACAGGAGATGAACACTGAAGCTTTCTTT.

The V gene is TRBV5-1, the J gene TRBJ2-7; TRBD2 is a possible D gene (6 bases). The CDR3 sequence is 15 residues long. Germline lookup yields CDR1 SGHRS and CDR2 YFSETQ. V shed 4 bases and J shed 4 bases, with 18 bases lying between them. The CDR3 loop is CASSPSVGGSYEQYF. DNA of the CDR3: TGCGCCAGCAGCCCGTCCGTGGGAGGTAGTTACGAGCAGTACTTC.

The chain couples TRBV7-8 to TRBJ2-5; 13 bases are a match to TRBD2. Germline lookup yields CDR1 SGHVS and CDR2 FQNEAQ. CDR3 size: 15 residues. V was clipped by 1 base and J by 4 bases; unmatched bases: 0. CDR3 nucleotides: TGTGCCAGCAGCTTAGGACTAGCGGGAGGAGAGACCCAGTACTTC. Amino acids: CASSLGLAGGETQYF.

This rearrangement joins TRBV6-5 to TRBJ2-7; possibly TRBD2 for D (6 bases). V was trimmed by 6 bases and J by 4 bases, leaving 16 bases between them. The CDR3 sequence is 14 residues long. Germline CDR1 MNHEY, CDR2 SVGAGI. This CDR3 is CASSYQEGNYEQYF. The CDR3 bases are TGTGCCAGCAGCTATCAGGAGGGGAATTACGAGCAGTACTTC.

The V call is TRBV28, the J call TRBJ1-1; D is perhaps TRBD1 (5 bases). The germline V gene has CDR1 MDHEN and CDR2 SYDVKM. The V end was cut by 6 bases, the J end by 1 base, with 12 bases between. The length of the CDR3 is 14 residues. The CDR3, as DNA: TGTGCCAGCAGCGGAGGACAACCGAACACTGAAGCTTTCTTT. This codes for CASSGGQPNTEAFF.

This sequence joins TRBV28 and TRBJ2-7; 10 nucleotides line up with TRBD2. With 4 bases clipped from V and 2 bases from J, the junction kept 5 bases outside the gene matches. The CDR3 spans 15 residues. CDR1 MDHEN and CDR2 SYDVKM come from the germline V gene. The CDR3 DNA reads TGTGCCAGCAGTTCCAGACTAGCGGGCACCTACGAGCAGTACTTC. Encoded protein: CASSSRLAGTYEQYF.

This sequence joins TRBV28 and TRBJ2-7; possible D gene TRBD2, 5 bases. The V end was cut by 6 bases, the J end by 2 bases, with 11 bases between. This CDR3 is 13 amino acids long. Germline V gene sequence: CDR1 MDHEN, CDR2 SYDVKM. The CDR3 bases are TGTGCCAGCAGATCCGGGGATCCCTACGAGCAGTACTTC. As protein: CASRSGDPYEQYF.

This chain joins TRBV10-1 and TRBJ1-5; no clear D gene. Germline assignment: CDR1 WNHNN and CDR2 SYGVQD (reference sequence). V was clipped by 2 bases and J by 2 bases, with 10 bases between them. This CDR3 is built from 15 residues. CDR3 nucleotide sequence: TGCGCCAGCAGTGAGGGTATGGTTGGCAATCAGCCCCAGCATTTT. As protein: CASSEGMVGNQPQHF.

This clone was recorded once. The chain links TRBV7-7 to TRBJ2-2; TRBD1 agrees at 8 bases. After removal of 5 bases from V and 3 bases from J, the junction contained 2 bases not matched to a gene. The CDR3 consists of 14 residues. Per germline, CDR1 SSHAT and CDR2 FNYEAQ (reference sequence). CDR3 bases: TGTGCCAGCAGCGAGACAGGGGACACCGGGGAGCTGTTTTTT. This encodes CASSETGDTGELFF.

The chain links TRBV10-2 to TRBJ1-5; D not resolved. The CDR3 spans 14 residues. The germline V gene has CDR1 WSHSY and CDR2 SAAADI. Trimming took off 6 bases at V and 2 bases at J, with 11 bases between the two ends. CDR3 coding DNA: TGCGCCAGCAGGGATTGGGGAGGCAATCAGCCCCAGCATTTT. It is translated as CASRDWGGNQPQHF.

The V and J genes are TRBV28 and TRBJ2-4; no firm D call. Germline V gives CDR1 MDHEN, CDR2 SYDVKM. V lost 5 bases, J lost 1 base, and 15 bases lay in between. This CDR3 spans 16 amino acids. The CDR3 spells CASSARGLVAKNIQYF. As DNA, the CDR3 is TGTGCCAGCAGTGCTCGCGGCCTCGTGGCCAAAAACATTCAGTACTTC.

The chain uses TRBV29-1 and TRBJ1-3; TRBD1 might be the D (5 bases). Between the trimmed V and J ends, which lost 3 bases and 3 bases, there was a span of 6 bases. The germline V gene encodes CDR1 SQVTM and CDR2 ANQGSEA. The CDR3 contains 12 residues. The CDR3 sequence is CSVETDGNTIYF. CDR3 sequence (DNA): TGCAGCGTTGAGACAGATGGAAACACCATATATTTT.

V usage is TRBV19 and J usage is TRBJ2-5; 11 nucleotides match TRBD1. The end of the DNA aligns better with TRBJ2-7, so the J call may be wrong. The CDR3 totals 14 residues. The germline V gene has CDR1 LNHDA and CDR2 SQIVND (reference sequence). The CDR3 DNA follows: TGTGCCAGCGCCCCGGGACAGGGGGTCCACGAGCAGTACTTC. Its translation is CASAPGQGVHEQYF.

This clone has just one count. The chain employs TRBV7-9 and TRBJ1-1, with unresolved D. The CDR3 is made up of 14 amino acids. Germline loops: CDR1 SEHNR, CDR2 FQNEAQ (reference sequence). Trimming left V 7 bases short and J 6 bases short, with 18 bases between. CDR3 in DNA: TGTGCCAGCACTAACTGGGATCTGGAGGCTGAAGCTTTCTTT. This sequence encodes CASTNWDLEAEAFF.

This clone was seen once. The chain joins TRBV6-5 to TRBJ1-6; D possibly corresponds to TRBD1 (5 bases). The CDR3 length is 15 residues. V was clipped by 2 bases and J by 8 bases, with 13 bases between them. Germline V lookup: CDR1 MNHEY, CDR2 SVGAGI. CDR3 coding DNA: TGTGCCAGCAGTTACGGGGACGTTGGGTATTCACCCCTCCACTTT. Translating it yields CASSYGDVGYSPLHF.

The rearrangement links TRBV18 to TRBJ2-1; D is undetermined. Germline V gene sequence: CDR1 KGHSH, CDR2 LQKENI. This CDR3 comprises 14 residues. Trimming pared 0 bases from V and 4 bases from J, leaving 7 bases between. CDR3 protein: CASSPPPAYNEQFF. In DNA form, the CDR3 reads TGTGCCAGCTCACCACCGCCGGCATACAATGAGCAGTTCTTC.

The V gene is TRBV6-5, the J gene TRBJ1-5; weak D call: TRBD1 (6 bases). The CDR3 contains 16 residues. V was trimmed by 4 bases and J by 5 bases, leaving 18 bases between them. Germline CDR1 MNHEY, CDR2 SVGAGI. The CDR3 region is CASSSPGGGGYQPQHF. CDR3 bases: TGTGCCAGCAGTTCCCCCGGCGGGGGCGGCTATCAGCCCCAGCATTTT.

This chain links TRBV29-1 with TRBJ2-1, with 7 bases aligning to TRBD2. V lost 5 bases to trimming and J lost 3 bases; unmatched junction nucleotides: 13. The CDR3 sequence is 16 residues long. CDR1 and CDR2 (germline): SQVTM, ANQGSEA. CDR3 nucleotides: TGCAGCGTTCTTACCTCTCTGGGAGGGAGCTACAATGAGCAGTTCTTC. This gives the protein CSVLTSLGGSYNEQFF.

The chain has TRBV10-3 and TRBJ1-4; D uncertain. This CDR3 spans 13 amino acids. CDR1 is ENHRY and CDR2 is SYGVKD in the germline V gene. The V end was cut by 1 base, the J end by 5 bases, with 5 bases between. CDR3 nucleotides: TGTGCCATCAGTGAGTACCGGAATGAAAAACTGTTTTTT. Its protein is CAISEYRNEKLFF.

The chain is built from TRBV27 and TRBJ1-2; possible D gene TRBD1, 5 bases. The germline V and J ends were trimmed by 3 bases and 8 bases, with 10 bases remaining between them. Germline lookup yields CDR1 MNHEY and CDR2 SMNVEV (reference sequence). The CDR3 is 12 residues long. The CDR3 DNA sequence: TGTGCCAGCAGTTTCCCCCGGGGGGGCTACACCTTC. This gives the protein CASSFPRGGYTF.